This T cell receptor (beta chain) was documented in a study of CD8 T cells in ankylosing spondylitis. A single record per CDR3 protein comes from TCRdb applying MiXCR to the 5' RACE reads. This sample has 380,000 or so distinct CDR3 sequences; 20% to 25% occur once, and the top ten carry roughly 13%. The receptor comes from a male donor with ankylosing spondylitis or in good health (not recorded which). Sequencing was carried out using blood, either unsorted or a sorted T cell fraction (not recorded which).

CDR3: CASTPPLGGGRETQYF. CDR3 sequence (DNA): TGTGCCAGCACCCCTCCGCTGGGGGGGGGGCGAGAGACCCAGTACTTC. The chain couples TRBV12-3 or TRBV12-4 to TRBJ2-5, with D tentatively TRBD2 (7 bases). The length of the CDR3 is 16 residues. The V gene lost 7 bases and the J gene lost 4 bases, with 22 bases spanning the gap.